This is a list of T cell receptor beta chains from one sample in a study of PD-L1 blockade in urothelial cancer. Sequenced by immunoSEQ multiplex PCR; TCRdb stores in-frame clones only, minus some. Among tens of thousands of clones, approximately 82% were seen once, and the ten largest hold around 2.9%. This material consisted of PBMCs, taken around atezolizumab (anti-PD-L1) treatment. The receptors originated from a man between 65 and 85 years old with urothelial cancer. The CDR3 runs from the conserved cysteine through the conserved F or W. D genes are given only for firm matches. Part of the rows lack a size; the others show once, few, many or a class for expanded clones.

>TRBV5-6|TRBJ1-2|17|NA|TRBD1
TGTGCCAGCAGCTTATTCGGTGGACAGGGAGCTAACTATGGCTACACCTTC
CASSLFGGQGANYGYTF
>TRBV4-3|TRBJ1-1|18|NA|TRBD1
TGCGCCAGCAGCCAAGAATTGACAGGGGAGGGACTGAACACTGAAGCTTTCTTT
CASSQELTGEGLNTEAFF
>TRBV28|TRBJ1-6|15|NA|NA
TGTGCCAGCACCGTTGGGGGCCCCCGTGGTTCACCCCTCCACTTT
CASTVGGPRGSPLHF
>TRBV11-2|TRBJ1-1|13|NA|NA
TGTGCCAGCAGCTCCGGGGGGGGCACTGAAGCTTTCTTT
CASSSGGGTEAFF
>TRBV5-1|TRBJ2-1|15|once|NA
TGCGCCAGCAGCTTGGACCTAGCCCCGGGCAATGAGCAGTTCTTC
CASSLDLAPGNEQFF
>TRBV7-6|TRBJ1-3|16|NA|NA
TGTGCCAGCAGCAGAATAGCAGGGCTGAGTGGAAACACCATATATTTT
CASSRIAGLSGNTIYF
>TRBV2|TRBJ1-5|14|few|NA
TGTGCCAGCACGGGGGGGAACCTCAATCAGCCCCAGCATTTT
CASTGGNLNQPQHF
>TRBV6-1|TRBJ1-4|12|NA|NA
TGTGCCAGCAGTCAGTCCAGGGAAAAACTGTTTTTT
CASSQSREKLFF
>TRBV28|TRBJ2-3|14|NA|TRBD1
TGTGCCAGCAGTCCCGGGACAGCGACAGATACGCAGTATTTT
CASSPGTATDTQYF
>TRBV5-4|TRBJ2-3|14|NA|NA
TGTGCCAGCAGCTTTTTAGCGTCGGGAGATACGCAGTATTTT
CASSFLASGDTQYF
>TRBV10-3|TRBJ2-2|14|NA|TRBD1
TGTGCCACGACGGGGACAGGGCCGACCGGGGAGCTGTTTTTT
CATTGTGPTGELFF
>TRBV19|TRBJ2-2|15|once|TRBD1
TGTGCCAGCTCCGGGGACAGGGTCCGAGGCGGGGAGCTGTTTTTT
CASSGDRVRGGELFF
>TRBV27|TRBJ2-6|20|NA|TRBD1
TGTGCCAGCAGTTTTAGACCCAGGCCCGGACAGGGCGCTGGGGCCAACGTCCTGACTTTC
CASSFRPRPGQGAGANVLTF
>TRBV6-5|TRBJ1-4|13|NA|NA
TGTGCCAGCAGTTACGACAGGACGGAAAAACTGTTTTTT
CASSYDRTEKLFF
>TRBV19|TRBJ2-1|21|NA|TRBD2
TGTGCCAGTAGTATAGGCGCAGGGAACCTAGCGGGGTTGAGCTCCTACAATGAGCAGTTCTTC
CASSIGAGNLAGLSSYNEQFF
>TRBV30|TRBJ2-6|15|once|NA
TGTGCCTGGAGCTACCTCCGCTCTGGGGCCAACGTCCTGACTTTC
CAWSYLRSGANVLTF
>TRBV10-3|TRBJ1-2|14|NA|NA
TGTGCCATCAGTAAGGAAACGACATGGTATGGCTACACCTTC
CAISKETTWYGYTF
>TRBV5-6|TRBJ2-3|14|NA|TRBD2
TGTGCCAGCAGCTGGACTAGCGGGGTAAATACGCAGTATTTT
CASSWTSGVNTQYF
>TRBV29-1|TRBJ2-2|14|once|NA
TGCAGCGTTGAAACTTTTGCCGACACCGGGGAGCTGTTTTTT
CSVETFADTGELFF
>TRBV7-2|TRBJ1-5|15|NA|TRBD1
TGTGCCAGCAGCCTAACCCGGGACAGATATCAGCCCCAGCATTTT
CASSLTRDRYQPQHF
>TRBV7-6|TRBJ1-5|20|NA|TRBD1
TGTGCCAGCAGTCTAACCGACAGGGGGCTCAATTTGTGGCATTGTCAGCCCCAGCATTTT
CASSLTDRGLNLWHCQPQHF
>TRBV6-5|TRBJ1-4|15|once|NA
TGTGCCAGCAGCCGTGGACACTCCACTAATGAAAAACTGTTTTTT
CASSRGHSTNEKLFF
>TRBV5-5|TRBJ2-2|15|once|TRBD1
TGTGCCAGCAGCCGACAGGGGGCACAGACCGGGGAGCTGTTTTTT
CASSRQGAQTGELFF
>TRBV11-2|TRBJ2-7|11|few|NA
TGTGCCAGCAGCTTGGGGCAGGGGCAGTACTTC
CASSLGQGQYF
>TRBV11-1|TRBJ2-5|18|NA|TRBD2
TGTGCCAGCAGCTTATATCACCAAGGGACTAGCGCTGAAGAGACCCAGTACTTC
CASSLYHQGTSAEETQYF
>TRBV5-6|TRBJ2-5|14|medium-sized|TRBD2
TGTGCCAGCAGCTTCGCTAGCGGACAAGAGACCCAGTACTTC
CASSFASGQETQYF
>TRBV5-4|TRBJ1-3|13|NA|NA
TGTGCCAGCAGCTCGACAGCTGGAAACACCATATATTTT
CASSSTAGNTIYF
>TRBV7-8|TRBJ1-1|13|NA|NA
TGTGCCAGCAGTTTGACACAGGGCACTGAAGCTTTCTTT
CASSLTQGTEAFF
>TRBV6-5|TRBJ2-1|12|NA|NA
TGTGCCAGTTTAGGGGGAGTCAATGAGCAGTTCTTC
CASLGGVNEQFF
>TRBV4-3|TRBJ1-1|12|NA|NA
TGCGCCAGCAGCCAGTCCCGGTCGGAAGCTTTCTTT
CASSQSRSEAFF
>TRBV19|TRBJ1-5|14|NA|TRBD1
TGTGCCAGTAGTGAGACAGGGGATAGTAGGCCCCAGCATTTT
CASSETGDSRPQHF
>TRBV7-6|TRBJ2-5|15|NA|NA
TGTGCCAGCACCACTACGGAGCGGGTCCAAGAGACCCAGTACTTC
CASTTTERVQETQYF
>TRBV4-1|TRBJ2-2|15|NA|NA
TGCGCCAGCAGCCAGGAGGGGCATTCGACCGGGGAGCTGTTTTTT
CASSQEGHSTGELFF
>TRBV27|TRBJ2-7|13|NA|NA
TGTGCCAGCAGTTTCCTCGGCGGCTACGAGCAGTACTTC
CASSFLGGYEQYF
>TRBV11-2|TRBJ2-7|17|NA|NA
TGTGCCAGCAGCTTAGGCTTTGTGGGGCTGAGCTCCTACGAGCAGTACTTC
CASSLGFVGLSSYEQYF
>TRBV15|TRBJ1-5|17|NA|TRBD1
TGTGCCACCAGCAGAGATGGGGGACAGCTTAGCAATCAGCCCCAGCATTTT
CATSRDGGQLSNQPQHF
>TRBV6-5|TRBJ1-1|13|NA|NA
TGTGCCAGCAGCCTACAGGGGAACACTGAAGCTTTCTTT
CASSLQGNTEAFF
>TRBV28|TRBJ2-2|14|NA|TRBD1
TGTGCCAGCAGCCCTTTAACAGGGGCCGGGGAGCTGTTTTTT
CASSPLTGAGELFF